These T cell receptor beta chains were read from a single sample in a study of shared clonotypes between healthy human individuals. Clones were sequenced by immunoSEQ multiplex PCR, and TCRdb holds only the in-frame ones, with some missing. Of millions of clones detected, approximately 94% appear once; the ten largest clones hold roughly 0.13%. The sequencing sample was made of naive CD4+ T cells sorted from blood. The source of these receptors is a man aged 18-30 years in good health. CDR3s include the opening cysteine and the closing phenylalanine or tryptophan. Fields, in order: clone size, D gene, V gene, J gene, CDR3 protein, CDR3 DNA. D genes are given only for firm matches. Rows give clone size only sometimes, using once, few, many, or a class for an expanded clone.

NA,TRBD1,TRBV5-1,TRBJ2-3,CASSSFDRGPTDTQYF,TGCGCCAGCAGCTCATTCGACAGGGGCCCCACAGATACGCAGTATTTT
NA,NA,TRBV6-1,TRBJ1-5,CASSESGPSWSQHF,TGTGCCAGCAGTGAATCTGGGCCCAGTTGGTCCCAGCATTTT
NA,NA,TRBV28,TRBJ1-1,CASSLSSVAQAFF,TGTGCCAGCAGTTTATCCTCCGTAGCACAGGCTTTCTTT
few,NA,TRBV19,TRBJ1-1,CASSIIEADMNTEAFF,TGTGCCAGTAGTATAATCGAGGCTGACATGAACACTGAAGCTTTCTTT
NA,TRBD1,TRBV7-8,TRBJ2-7,CASSLSTVTGTGFYEQYF,TGTGCCAGCAGCTTATCTACCGTTACAGGGACAGGCTTCTACGAGCAGTACTTC
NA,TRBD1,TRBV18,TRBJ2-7,CASSQGQGHSYEQYF,TGTGCCAGCTCACAAGGACAGGGGCACTCCTACGAGCAGTACTTC
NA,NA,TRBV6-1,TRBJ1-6,CASSDPQFRNSPLHF,TGTGCCAGCAGTGACCCGCAATTTAGGAATTCACCCCTCCACTTT
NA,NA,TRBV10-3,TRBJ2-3,CAISDLGELGTQYF,TGTGCCATCAGTGATCTGGGGGAATTGGGAACGCAGTATTTT
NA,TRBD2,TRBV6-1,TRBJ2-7,CASSDPGRLGLAGGEQYF,TGTGCCAGCAGTGACCCGGGACGTTTGGGACTAGCGGGAGGGGAGCAGTACTTC
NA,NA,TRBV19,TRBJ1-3,CASSIGAFSGNTIYF,TGTGCCAGTAGTATAGGGGCCTTCTCTGGAAACACCATATATTTT
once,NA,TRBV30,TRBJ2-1,CAWVRGAAYNEQFF,TGTGCCTGGGTCAGGGGGGCCGCGTACAATGAGCAGTTCTTC
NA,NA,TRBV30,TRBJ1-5,CAWSGTTVNQPQHF,TGTGCCTGGAGTGGGACGACAGTCAATCAGCCCCAGCATTTT
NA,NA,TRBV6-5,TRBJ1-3,CASRTLDSSGNTIYF,TGTGCCAGCCGAACCCTTGACAGCTCTGGAAACACCATATATTTT
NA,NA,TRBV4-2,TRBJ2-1,CASSQEGTGYNEQFF,TGTGCCAGCAGCCAAGAGGGGACTGGATACAATGAGCAGTTCTTC
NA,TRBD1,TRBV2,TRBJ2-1,CASSAQGIGNNEQFF,TGTGCCAGCAGTGCACAGGGGATTGGGAACAATGAGCAGTTCTTC
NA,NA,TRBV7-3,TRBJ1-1,CASSLDGTHTEAFF,TGTGCCAGCAGCTTAGATGGGACCCACACTGAAGCTTTCTTT
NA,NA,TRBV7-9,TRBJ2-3,CASSPDTDTQYF,TGTGCCAGCAGTCCTGACACAGATACGCAGTATTTT
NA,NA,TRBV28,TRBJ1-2,CASTTLSAGYPYGYTF,TGTGCCAGCACCACATTGTCAGCTGGGTACCCCTATGGCTACACCTTC
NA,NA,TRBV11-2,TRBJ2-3,CASSSAFSFTDTQYF,TGTGCCAGCAGCTCCGCTTTCAGTTTCACAGATACGCAGTATTTT
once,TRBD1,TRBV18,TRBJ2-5,CASSQGQGAETQYF,TGTGCCAGCTCGCAGGGACAGGGGGCCGAGACCCAGTACTTC
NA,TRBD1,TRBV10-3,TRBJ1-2,CAITGDRGSYGYTF,TGTGCCATCACAGGGGACAGGGGGTCCTATGGCTACACCTTC
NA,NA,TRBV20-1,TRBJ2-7,CSAVGDYEQYF,TGCAGTGCTGTGGGAGACTACGAGCAGTACTTC
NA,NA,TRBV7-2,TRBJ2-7,CASSTRNAWDRPEQYF,TGTGCCAGCAGCACCCGAAACGCCTGGGACCGGCCAGAGCAGTACTTC
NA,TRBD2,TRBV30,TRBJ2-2,CAWSDPYSGRGTGELFF,TGTGCCTGGAGTGACCCGTATAGCGGGAGAGGGACCGGGGAGCTGTTTTTT
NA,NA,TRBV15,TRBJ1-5,CATSRIDGVGNQPQHF,TGTGCCACCAGCAGAATAGACGGGGTCGGCAATCAGCCCCAGCATTTT
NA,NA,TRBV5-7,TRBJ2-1,CASSLTGDRRSYNEQFF,TGTGCCAGCAGCTTGACGGGGGACAGACGCTCCTACAATGAGCAGTTCTTC
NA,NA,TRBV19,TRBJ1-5,CASTPGRIFNQPQHF,TGTGCCAGTACTCCAGGAAGAATCTTCAATCAGCCCCAGCATTTT
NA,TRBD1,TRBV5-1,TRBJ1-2,CASSLPGQESYGYTF,TGCGCCAGCAGCCTACCCGGACAGGAGAGCTATGGCTACACCTTC
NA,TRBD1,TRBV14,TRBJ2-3,CASSQDKSRTGTGATRSDTQYF,TGTGCCAGCAGCCAAGATAAATCTCGAACCGGGACAGGAGCGACTCGCTCAGATACGCAGTATTTT
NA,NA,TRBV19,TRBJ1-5,CASTHGGTVNQPQHF,TGTGCCAGTACCCACGGTGGAACGGTAAATCAGCCCCAGCATTTT
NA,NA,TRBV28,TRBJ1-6,CASSLLANSPLHF,TGTGCCAGCAGTTTATTAGCCAATTCACCCCTCCACTTT
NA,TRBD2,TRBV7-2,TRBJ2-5,CASSSQLAWGTQYF,TGTGCCAGCAGTTCCCAACTAGCGTGGGGGACCCAGTACTTC
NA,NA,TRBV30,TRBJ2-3,CAWKNGARTDTQYF,TGTGCCTGGAAAAACGGGGCTCGCACAGATACGCAGTATTTT
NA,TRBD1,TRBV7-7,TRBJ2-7,CASSQDRGNEQYF,TGTGCTAGCAGCCAGGACAGGGGGAACGAGCAGTACTTC
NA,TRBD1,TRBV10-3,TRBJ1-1,CAISEMGQGKTEAFF,TGTGCCATCAGTGAGATGGGACAGGGAAAGACTGAAGCTTTCTTT
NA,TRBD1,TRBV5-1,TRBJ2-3,CASSPGQGPTDTQYF,TGCGCCAGCAGCCCGGGACAGGGACCCACAGATACGCAGTATTTT
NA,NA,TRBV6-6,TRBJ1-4,CASTAVGTFEKLFF,TGTGCCAGCACCGCGGTGGGGACCTTTGAAAAACTGTTTTTT
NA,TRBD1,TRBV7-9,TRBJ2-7,CASSLEGTGGEQYF,TGTGCCAGCAGCTTAGAGGGGACAGGGGGCGAGCAGTACTTC
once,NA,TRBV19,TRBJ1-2,CASCVGANYGYTF,TGTGCCAGTTGCGTGGGGGCGAACTATGGCTACACCTTC
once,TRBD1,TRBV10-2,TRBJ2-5,CASSPGGTVRETQYF,TGCGCCAGCAGCCCAGGGGGCACGGTGAGAGAGACCCAGTACTTC
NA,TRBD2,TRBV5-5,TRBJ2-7,CASSLPSGRFSYEQYF,TGTGCCAGCAGCCTACCTAGCGGCAGATTTTCCTACGAGCAGTACTTC
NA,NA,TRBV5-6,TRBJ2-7,CASSRVGPYEQYF,TGTGCCAGCAGCCGAGTAGGACCCTACGAGCAGTACTTC
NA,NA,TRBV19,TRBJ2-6,CASTMRSAGANVLTF,TGTGCCAGTACCATGAGGAGTGCTGGGGCCAACGTCCTGACTTTC
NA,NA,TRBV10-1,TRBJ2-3,CASSARALGTDTQYF,TGCGCCAGCAGTGCTCGGGCGCTGGGCACAGATACGCAGTATTTT
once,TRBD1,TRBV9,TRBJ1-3,CASSPATGGGNTIYF,TGTGCCAGCAGCCCAGCTACAGGGGGCGGAAACACCATATATTTT
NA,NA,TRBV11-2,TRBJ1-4,CASSFGITNEKLFF,TGTGCCAGCAGCTTCGGGATAACTAATGAAAAACTGTTTTTT
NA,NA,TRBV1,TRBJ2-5,CTSSQIAIVSGETQYF,TGCACCAGCAGCCAAATAGCGATTGTCTCAGGGGAGACCCAGTACTTC
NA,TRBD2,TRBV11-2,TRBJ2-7,CASSYVLAGGGYEQYF,TGTGCCAGCAGCTATGTTTTAGCGGGAGGAGGGTACGAGCAGTACTTC
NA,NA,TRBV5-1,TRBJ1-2,CASSLDVSRIDGYTF,TGCGCCAGCAGCTTAGACGTAAGTCGGATCGATGGCTACACCTTC
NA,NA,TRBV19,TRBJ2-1,CASRPRGRGNEQFF,TGTGCCAGTAGGCCCCGAGGGAGAGGCAATGAGCAGTTCTTC
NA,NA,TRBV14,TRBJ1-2,CASSQGLRDGYTF,TGTGCCAGCAGCCAGGGATTACGGGATGGCTACACCTTC
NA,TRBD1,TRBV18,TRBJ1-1,CASSETGGAAEAFF,TGTGCCAGCTCAGAGACAGGGGGCGCAGCTGAAGCTTTCTTT
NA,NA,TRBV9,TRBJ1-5,CASSVESQPQHF,TGTGCCAGCAGCGTAGAGAGTCAGCCCCAGCATTTT
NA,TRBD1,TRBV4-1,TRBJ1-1,CASSPSGQENTEAFF,TGCGCCAGCAGCCCCTCCGGACAGGAGAACACTGAAGCTTTCTTT